The rows below give T cell receptor beta chains drawn from one sample of a study of PD-1 blockade in mismatch repair-deficient tumors. Some clones are missing from TCRdb's copy, which holds only in-frame ones; the method was immunoSEQ multiplex PCR. The table lists about 84,000 clones, approximately 81% of them singletons. The sample was peripheral blood, taken 12 weeks after starting pembrolizumab. The receptors originated from an adult with mismatch repair-deficient cancer. Both conserved end residues are part of each CDR3. The D gene is left open where the match is weak.

j_call: TRBJ2-1; d_call: TRBD2; v_call: TRBV10-1; cdr3_nt: TGCGCCAGCAGTGAGGGAACCCAAGCGGGGAGGATCGGCGATGAGCAGTTCTTC; cdr3_aa: CASSEGTQAGRIGDEQFF
j_call: TRBJ2-3; d_call: NA; v_call: TRBV5-8; cdr3_nt: TGTGCCAGCAGCGTCGGGACGGGGAGCACAGATACGCAGTATTTT; cdr3_aa: CASSVGTGSTDTQYF
j_call: TRBJ2-5; d_call: NA; v_call: TRBV10-3; cdr3_nt: TGTGCCATCAGTGATTCGGGGCCCCGGGGTGAGACCCAGTACTTC; cdr3_aa: CAISDSGPRGETQYF
j_call: TRBJ2-1; d_call: NA; v_call: TRBV12-5; cdr3_nt: TGTGCTAGTGGTCCACTAGCTGCCCGGGAGCAGTTCTTC; cdr3_aa: CASGPLAAREQFF
j_call: TRBJ1-1; d_call: NA; v_call: TRBV11-2; cdr3_nt: TGTGCCAGCAGCTCAATCAGGAACACTGAAGCTTTCTTT; cdr3_aa: CASSSIRNTEAFF
j_call: TRBJ2-2; d_call: NA; v_call: TRBV19; cdr3_nt: TGTGCCAGTAGAAGCGTGCGGCTCACCGGGGAGCTGTTTTTT; cdr3_aa: CASRSVRLTGELFF
j_call: TRBJ1-4; d_call: NA; v_call: TRBV5-1; cdr3_nt: TGCGCCAGCAGCCCGGGACCGACGAGGGGATTAGCAACTAATGAAAAACTGTTTTTT; cdr3_aa: CASSPGPTRGLATNEKLFF
j_call: TRBJ2-5; d_call: TRBD1; v_call: TRBV27; cdr3_nt: TGTGCCAGCAGTCCCTTCAGGACAGGGTTGCAAGAGACCCAGTACTTC; cdr3_aa: CASSPFRTGLQETQYF
j_call: TRBJ2-3; d_call: TRBD2; v_call: TRBV9; cdr3_nt: TGTGCCAGCAGCGTACCTATAGCGGGGGATACACCAGATACGCAGTATTTT; cdr3_aa: CASSVPIAGDTPDTQYF
j_call: TRBJ2-3; d_call: TRBD2; v_call: TRBV11-2; cdr3_nt: TGTGCCAGCAGCTCCGGACTAGCGGGAGGAACGCAGTATTTT; cdr3_aa: CASSSGLAGGTQYF